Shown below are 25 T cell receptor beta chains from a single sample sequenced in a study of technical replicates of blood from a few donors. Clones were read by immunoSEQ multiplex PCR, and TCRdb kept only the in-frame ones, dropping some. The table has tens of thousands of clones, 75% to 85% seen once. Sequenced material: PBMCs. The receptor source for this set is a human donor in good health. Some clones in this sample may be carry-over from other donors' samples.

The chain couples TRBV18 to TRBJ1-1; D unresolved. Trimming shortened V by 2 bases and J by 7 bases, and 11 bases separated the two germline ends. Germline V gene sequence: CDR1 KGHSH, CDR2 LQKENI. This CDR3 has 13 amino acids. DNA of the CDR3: TGTGCCAGCTCACCAGGGTCCGCGGGTGAAGCTTTCTTT. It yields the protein CASSPGSAGEAFF.

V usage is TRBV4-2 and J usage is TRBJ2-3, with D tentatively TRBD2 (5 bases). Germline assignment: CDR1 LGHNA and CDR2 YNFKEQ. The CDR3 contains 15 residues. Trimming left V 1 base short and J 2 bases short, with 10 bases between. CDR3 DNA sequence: TGTGCCAGCAGCCAAGTTAGCGTTTACACAGATACGCAGTATTTT. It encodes CASSQVSVYTDTQYF.

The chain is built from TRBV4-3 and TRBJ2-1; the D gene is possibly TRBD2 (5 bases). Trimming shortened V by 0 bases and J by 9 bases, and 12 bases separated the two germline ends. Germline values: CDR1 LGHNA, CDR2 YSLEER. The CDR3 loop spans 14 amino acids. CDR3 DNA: TGCGCCAGCAGCCAAGAATATAGAAGCGGTGAGCAGTTCTTC. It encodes CASSQEYRSGEQFF.

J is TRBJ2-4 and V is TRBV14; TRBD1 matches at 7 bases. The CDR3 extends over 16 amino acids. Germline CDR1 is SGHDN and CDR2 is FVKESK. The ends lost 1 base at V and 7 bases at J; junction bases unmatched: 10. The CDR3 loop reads CASSQAPEGAVNIQYF. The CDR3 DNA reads TGTGCCAGCAGCCAAGCCCCCGAGGGGGCTGTCAACATTCAGTACTTC.

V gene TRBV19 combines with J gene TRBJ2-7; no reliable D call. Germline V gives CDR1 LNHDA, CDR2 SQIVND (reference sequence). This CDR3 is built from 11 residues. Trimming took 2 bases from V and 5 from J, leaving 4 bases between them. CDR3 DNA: TGTGCCAGTAGTATAACGGACGAGCAGTACTTC. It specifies CASSITDEQYF.

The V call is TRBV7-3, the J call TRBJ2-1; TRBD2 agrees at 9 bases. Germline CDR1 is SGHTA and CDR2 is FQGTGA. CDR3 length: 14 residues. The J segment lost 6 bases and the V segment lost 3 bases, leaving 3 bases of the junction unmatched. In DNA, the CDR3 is TGTGCCAGCAGCTTGCGGGGGGGCCCCAATGAGCAGTTCTTC. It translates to CASSLRGGPNEQFF.

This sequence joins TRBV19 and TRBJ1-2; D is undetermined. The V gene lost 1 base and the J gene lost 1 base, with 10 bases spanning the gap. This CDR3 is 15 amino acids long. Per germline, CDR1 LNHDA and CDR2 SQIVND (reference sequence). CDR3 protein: CASSIAGRRNYGYTF. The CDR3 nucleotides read TGTGCCAGTAGTATAGCCGGCAGGCGTAACTATGGCTACACCTTC.

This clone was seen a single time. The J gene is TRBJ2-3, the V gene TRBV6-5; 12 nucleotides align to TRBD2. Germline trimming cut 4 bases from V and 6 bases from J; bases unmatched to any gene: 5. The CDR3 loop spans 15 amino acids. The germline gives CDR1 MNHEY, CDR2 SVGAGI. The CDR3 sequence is CASSSGLAGGDTQYF. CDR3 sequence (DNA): TGTGCCAGCAGTTCAGGCCTAGCGGGGGGGGATACGCAGTATTTT.

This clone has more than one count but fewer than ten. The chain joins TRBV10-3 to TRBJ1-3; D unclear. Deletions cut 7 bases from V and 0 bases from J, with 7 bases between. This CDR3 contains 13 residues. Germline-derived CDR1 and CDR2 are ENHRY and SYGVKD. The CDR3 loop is CAITAGSGNTIYF. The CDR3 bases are TGTGCCATCACGGCAGGCTCTGGAAACACCATATATTTT.

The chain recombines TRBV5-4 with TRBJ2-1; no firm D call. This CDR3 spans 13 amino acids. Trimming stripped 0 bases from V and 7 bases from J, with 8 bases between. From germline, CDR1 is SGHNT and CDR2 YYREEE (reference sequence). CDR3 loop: CASSLAAANEQFF. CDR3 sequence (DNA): TGTGCCAGCAGCTTGGCGGCGGCTAATGAGCAGTTCTTC.

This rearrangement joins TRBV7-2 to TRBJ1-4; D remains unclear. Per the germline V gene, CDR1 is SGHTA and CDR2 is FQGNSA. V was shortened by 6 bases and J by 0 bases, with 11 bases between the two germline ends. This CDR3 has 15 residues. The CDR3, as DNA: TGTGCCAGCAGTCCAGTCATCACAACTAATGAAAAACTGTTTTTT. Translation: CASSPVITTNEKLFF.

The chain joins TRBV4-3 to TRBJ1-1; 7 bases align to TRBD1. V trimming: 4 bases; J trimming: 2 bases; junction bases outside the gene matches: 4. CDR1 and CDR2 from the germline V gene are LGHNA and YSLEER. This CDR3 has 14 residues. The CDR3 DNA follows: TGCGCCAGCAGCCCCTGGGACAGTAACACTGAAGCTTTCTTT. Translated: CASSPWDSNTEAFF.

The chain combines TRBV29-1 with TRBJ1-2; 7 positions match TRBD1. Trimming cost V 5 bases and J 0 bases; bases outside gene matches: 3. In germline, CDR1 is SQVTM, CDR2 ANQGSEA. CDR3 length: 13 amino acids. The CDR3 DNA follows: TGCAGCGTTATGACAGGGTCTAACTATGGCTACACCTTC. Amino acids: CSVMTGSNYGYTF.

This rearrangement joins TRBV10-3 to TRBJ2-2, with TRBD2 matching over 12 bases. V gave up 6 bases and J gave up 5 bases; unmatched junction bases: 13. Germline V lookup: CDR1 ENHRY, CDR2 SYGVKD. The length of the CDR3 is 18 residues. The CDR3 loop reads CAIRPGTSGSRSTGELFF. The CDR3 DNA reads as TGTGCCATCAGGCCCGGGACTAGCGGGTCCCGATCTACCGGGGAGCTGTTTTTT.

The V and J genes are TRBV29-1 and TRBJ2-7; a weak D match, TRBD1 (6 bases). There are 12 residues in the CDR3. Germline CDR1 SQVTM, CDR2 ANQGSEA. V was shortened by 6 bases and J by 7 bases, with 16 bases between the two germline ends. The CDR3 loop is CSVADSLWEQYF. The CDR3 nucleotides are TGCAGCGTCGCGGACAGTTTGTGGGAGCAGTACTTC.

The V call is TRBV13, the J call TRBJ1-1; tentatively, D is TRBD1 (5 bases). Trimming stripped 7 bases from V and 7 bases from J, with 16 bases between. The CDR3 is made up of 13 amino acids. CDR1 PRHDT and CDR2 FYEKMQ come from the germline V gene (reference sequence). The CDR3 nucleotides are TGTGCCAGCAAGGCCGGGGGTATGGTTGAAGCTTTCTTT. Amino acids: CASKAGGMVEAFF.

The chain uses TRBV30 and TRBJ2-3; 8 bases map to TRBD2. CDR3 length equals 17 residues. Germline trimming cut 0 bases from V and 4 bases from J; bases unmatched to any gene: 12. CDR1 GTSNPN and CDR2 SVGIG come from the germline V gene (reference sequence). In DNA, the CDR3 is TGTGCCTGGAGTGTAATACGTCCGGGAGGGTATTCAGATACGCAGTATTTT. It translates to CAWSVIRPGGYSDTQYF.

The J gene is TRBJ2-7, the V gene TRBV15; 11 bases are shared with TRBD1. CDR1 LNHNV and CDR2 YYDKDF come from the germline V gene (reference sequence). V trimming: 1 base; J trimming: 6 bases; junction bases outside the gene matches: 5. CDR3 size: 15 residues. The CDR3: CATSRARTGGLEQYF. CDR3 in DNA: TGTGCCACCAGCAGAGCAAGGACAGGGGGCCTCGAGCAGTACTTC.

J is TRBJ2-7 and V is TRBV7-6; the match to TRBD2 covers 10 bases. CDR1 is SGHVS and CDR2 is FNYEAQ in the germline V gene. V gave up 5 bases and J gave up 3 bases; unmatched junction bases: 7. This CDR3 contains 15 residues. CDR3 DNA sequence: TGTGCCAGCAGCCAAAGACTAGCGGGTAACTACGAGCAGTACTTC. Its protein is CASSQRLAGNYEQYF.

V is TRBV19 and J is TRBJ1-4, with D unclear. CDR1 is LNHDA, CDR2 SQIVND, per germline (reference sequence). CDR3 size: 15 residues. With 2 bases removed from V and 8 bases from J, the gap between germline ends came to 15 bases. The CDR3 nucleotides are TGTGCCAGTAGTATACCTAGAGGGAAGGAGGAAAAACTGTTTTTT. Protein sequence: CASSIPRGKEEKLFF.

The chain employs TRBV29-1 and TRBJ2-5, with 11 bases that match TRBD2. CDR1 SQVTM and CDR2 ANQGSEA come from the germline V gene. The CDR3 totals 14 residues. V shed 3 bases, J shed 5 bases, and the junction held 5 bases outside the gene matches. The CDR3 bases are TGCAGCGTTGACCCCTTAGCGGGAGGGGAGACCCAGTACTTC. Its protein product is CSVDPLAGGETQYF.

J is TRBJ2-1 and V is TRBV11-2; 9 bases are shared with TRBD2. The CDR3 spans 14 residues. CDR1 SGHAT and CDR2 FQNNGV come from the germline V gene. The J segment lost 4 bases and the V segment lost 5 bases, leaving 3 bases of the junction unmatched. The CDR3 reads CASSTAGGYNEQFF. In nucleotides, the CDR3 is TGTGCCAGCAGCACGGCGGGGGGGTACAATGAGCAGTTCTTC. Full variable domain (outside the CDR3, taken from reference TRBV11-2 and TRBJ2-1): EAGVAQSPRYKIIEKRQSVAFWCNPISGHATLYWYQQILGQGPKLLIQFQNNGVVDDSQLPKDRFSAERLKGVDSTLKIQPAKLEDSAVYLCASSTAGGYNEQFFGPGTRLTVL.

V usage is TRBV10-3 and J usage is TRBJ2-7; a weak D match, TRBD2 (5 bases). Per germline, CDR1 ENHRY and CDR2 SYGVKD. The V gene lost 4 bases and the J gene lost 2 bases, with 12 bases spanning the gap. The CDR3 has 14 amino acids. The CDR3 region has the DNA TGTGCCATCAGTGCGGCGGGTTATCCCTACGAGCAGTACTTC. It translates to CAISAAGYPYEQYF.

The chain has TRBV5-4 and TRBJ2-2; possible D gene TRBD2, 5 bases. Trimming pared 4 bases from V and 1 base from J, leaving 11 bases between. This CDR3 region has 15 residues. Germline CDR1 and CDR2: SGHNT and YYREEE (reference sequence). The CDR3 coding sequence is TGTGCCAGCAGCCAAAATGGACTGAACACCGGGGAGCTGTTTTTT. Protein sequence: CASSQNGLNTGELFF. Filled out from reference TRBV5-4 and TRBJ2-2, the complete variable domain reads ETGVTQSPTHLIKTRGQQVTLRCSSQSGHNTVSWYQQALGQGPQFIFQYYREEENGRGNFPPRFSGLQFPNYSSELNVNALELDDSALYLCASSQNGLNTGELFFGEGSRLTVL.

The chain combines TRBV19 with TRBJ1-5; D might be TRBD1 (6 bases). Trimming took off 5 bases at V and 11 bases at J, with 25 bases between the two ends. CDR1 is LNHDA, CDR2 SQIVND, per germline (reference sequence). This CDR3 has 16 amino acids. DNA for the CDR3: TGTGCCAGTAGTCTACAGGGTTTCAGGGGCTTGGAGTCCCAGCATTTT. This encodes CASSLQGFRGLESQHF.